This passage covers 14 T cell receptor beta chains from one sample sequenced in a study of Graves' ophthalmopathy and Graves' hyperthyroidism. Transcripts of RNA were the source for amplifying TCR beta CDR3 regions. RT-PCR in the first round used HTBI primers; a second-round multiplex PCR followed. TCRdb re-analysed the multiplex PCR reads in MiXCR, keeping a single row per CDR3 protein. The table lists approximately 640,000 distinct CDR3 sequences, about 40% of them singletons. Input material: peripheral blood. The receptors shown here come from an adult man with Graves' ophthalmopathy.

This clonotype was counted ten times or more. The chain carries TRBV2 and TRBJ2-7, with D uncertain. Trimming removed 6 bases at V and 4 bases at J, with 10 bases between. The germline V gene encodes CDR1 SNHLY and CDR2 FYNNEI. The CDR3 length is 12 residues. The CDR3 protein is CASSEVGYEQYF. DNA for the CDR3: TGTGCCAGCAGCGAGGTGGGTTACGAGCAGTACTTC.

Concerning this clonotype itself: This may come from a read error, since a much larger clone is one base off. This chain connects TRBV9 to TRBJ1-2; possible D gene TRBD1, 5 bases. Deletions cut 3 bases from V and 2 bases from J, with 17 bases between. The CDR3 contains 16 residues. Per the germline V gene, CDR1 is SGDLS and CDR2 is YYNGEE. The CDR3 region is CASSGPVGEGNYGYTF. The DNA for the CDR3 is TGTGCCAGCAGCGGCCCGGTTGGGGAGGGGAACTATGGCTACACCTTC.

This sequence joins TRBV9 and TRBJ2-7, with D perhaps matching TRBD2 (6 bases). Per the germline V gene, CDR1 is SGDLS and CDR2 is YYNGEE. The CDR3 covers 16 residues. V gave up 1 base and J gave up 0 bases, with 14 bases separating them. CDR3 sequence: CASSVSPSGLSYEQYF. CDR3 nucleotide sequence: TGTGCCAGCAGCGTATCCCCCTCGGGACTCTCCTACGAGCAGTACTTC.

The DNA of the CDR3 is TGTGCCATCAGTGACACCGGGACAGGGAGAAATTCACCCCTCCACTTT. The encoded protein is CAISDTGTGRNSPLHF. The chain has TRBV10-3 and TRBJ1-6; 9 bases map to TRBD1. The CDR3 loop spans 16 amino acids. Looked up from germline, CDR1 is ENHRY and CDR2 is SYGVKD. V lost 3 bases, J lost 7 bases, and 7 bases stayed unmatched.

The rearrangement joins TRBV12-3 or TRBV12-4 to TRBJ2-5, with unresolved D. Deletions cut 6 bases from V and 7 bases from J, with 12 bases between. There are 12 residues in the CDR3. CDR3: CASSPMERTQYF. As DNA, the CDR3 is TGTGCCAGCAGCCCAATGGAGAGGACCCAGTACTTC.

The chain is built from TRBV10-3 and TRBJ2-7; D is ambiguous. This CDR3 has 15 amino acids. The V and J ends lost 4 bases and 6 bases respectively, with 19 bases between them. Looked up from germline, CDR1 is ENHRY and CDR2 is SYGVKD. The CDR3 loop is CAISGSLYDNCEQYF. For the CDR3, the DNA is TGTGCCATCAGTGGGTCCCTTTATGACAACTGCGAGCAGTACTTC.

This clonotype was seen repeatedly, ten times or more. The junction departs from germline at one end; a sequencing error may be responsible. The V gene is TRBV7-7, the J gene TRBJ2-5; D remains unclear. CDR3 length equals 15 residues. From germline, CDR1 is SSHAT and CDR2 FNYEAQ (reference sequence). DNA for the CDR3: TGTGCTAGCAGCTTAGCTGGAGCGAGACAAGAGACCCAGTACTTC. It translates to CASSLAGARQETQYF.

This clonotype was observed many times. The genes are TRBV13 and TRBJ1-2, with 9 bases aligning to TRBD1. Per the germline V gene, CDR1 is PRHDT and CDR2 is FYEKMQ (reference sequence). The CDR3 has 14 residues. With V trimmed by 6 bases and J by 4 bases, 6 bases remained unmatched. The CDR3 loop is CASRSQTGGYGYTF. DNA for the CDR3: TGTGCCAGCAGATCCCAGACAGGGGGCTATGGCTACACCTTC.

The sample holds a few counts of this clonotype. One junction end does not reproduce the germline sequence, and a read error may be involved. CDR3 DNA sequence: TGCAGCGTCCGAGGTAGCGGGAGCACGGGTACCGGGGAGCTGTCTTGG. It is translated as CSVRGSGSTGTGELSW. The chain combines TRBV29-1 with TRBJ2-2, with TRBD2 identical over 9 bases. The length of the CDR3 is 16 residues. Germline assignment: CDR1 SQVTM and CDR2 ANQGSEA.

This clonotype was found many times. The V and J genes are TRBV2 and TRBJ1-6; the D gene is possibly TRBD1 (5 bases). Trimming took 0 bases from V and 5 from J, leaving 11 bases between them. This CDR3 is built from 16 residues. CDR1 SNHLY and CDR2 FYNNEI come from the germline V gene. Here the CDR3 DNA reads TGTGCCAGCAGTGAAGCAGGGACTGATAATAATTCACCCCTCCACTTT. It encodes CASSEAGTDNNSPLHF.

The chain employs TRBV12-3 or TRBV12-4 and TRBJ1-1; 7 nucleotides match TRBD1. This CDR3 region has 14 residues. Unmatched junction bases numbered 6, after V lost 5 bases and J lost 3 bases. The CDR3 loop reads CASSPGTAHTEAFF. The CDR3 nucleotides are TGTGCCAGCAGTCCCGGGACAGCACACACTGAAGCTTTCTTT.

This clonotype was observed many times. The genes are TRBV6-5 and TRBJ1-5; D remains unclear. V was clipped by 4 bases and J by 4 bases, with 11 bases between them. Germline CDR1 and CDR2: MNHEY and SVGAGI. This CDR3 contains 14 residues. In nucleotides, the CDR3 is TGTGCCAGCAGTTGGAGTATAGGGAATCAGCCCCAGCATTTT. Protein sequence: CASSWSIGNQPQHF.

The count of this clonotype is one. Mismatch with germline at one junction end may stem from a read error. The chain is built from TRBV12-3 or TRBV12-4 and TRBJ2-6; D may be TRBD1 (5 bases). This CDR3 is built from 14 residues. The CDR3 DNA reads TGTGCCAGCAGTTATCCAAATGGGGCCAACGTCCTAACTTTC. Translating gives CASSYPNGANVLTF.

This clonotype was seen only a few times. The rearrangement uses TRBV7-2 and TRBJ1-2, with D possibly matching TRBD1 (6 bases). V gave up 5 bases and J gave up 3 bases, with 19 bases separating them. The germline V gene encodes CDR1 SGHTA and CDR2 FQGNSA. This CDR3 has 16 amino acids. The CDR3 is CASSRRGAGKHYGYTF. The CDR3 DNA reads TGTGCCAGCAGCCGAAGGGGGGCAGGGAAACACTATGGCTACACCTTC.